These 22 T cell receptor beta chains originate from one sample sequenced in a study of blood T cell repertoires in COVID-19. Assay used: immunoSEQ multiplex PCR; TCRdb lists only in-frame clones, some missing. The data contain 95,000 to 120,000 clones, 88% of them seen just once; the ten biggest clones take up 2% to 3%. Input material: peripheral blood. These receptors originate from a human donor in a cohort sampled during active COVID-19.

The rearrangement links TRBV27 to TRBJ1-1, with 8 positions matching TRBD1. The CDR3 spans 15 residues. With V trimmed by 3 bases and J by 4 bases, 7 bases remained unmatched. Germline lookup yields CDR1 MNHEY and CDR2 SMNVEV (reference sequence). The CDR3 region is CASSFRQGKGTEAFF. The DNA for the CDR3 is TGTGCCAGCAGTTTCCGACAGGGGAAAGGCACTGAAGCTTTCTTT.

The chain couples TRBV11-2 to TRBJ2-1, with D perhaps matching TRBD2 (5 bases). The CDR3 runs to 14 residues. The V and J ends lost 4 bases and 9 bases respectively, with 16 bases between them. Germline values: CDR1 SGHAT, CDR2 FQNNGV. The CDR3 loop is CASSYYSSTSEQFF. The DNA for the CDR3 is TGTGCCAGCAGCTACTACTCTAGCACCAGTGAGCAGTTCTTC.

The chain joins TRBV6-6 to TRBJ1-5; TRBD1 is a possible D gene (6 bases). Trimming took 8 bases from V and 3 from J, leaving 11 bases between them. This CDR3 has 13 amino acids. Germline V gene lookup returns CDR1 MNHNY and CDR2 SVGAGI (reference sequence). This CDR3 reads CASAWTVNQPQHF. CDR3 in DNA: TGTGCCAGCGCGTGGACAGTCAATCAGCCCCAGCATTTT.

J is TRBJ2-1 and V is TRBV5-4; possible D gene TRBD2, 5 bases. CDR3 length equals 15 residues. V was clipped by 0 bases and J by 5 bases, with 12 bases between them. Per germline, CDR1 SGHNT and CDR2 YYREEE (reference sequence). The CDR3 region is CASSLEWEIDNEQFF. For the CDR3, the DNA is TGTGCCAGCAGCTTGGAGTGGGAGATTGACAATGAGCAGTTCTTC.

J is TRBJ1-4 and V is TRBV9; D not resolved. There are 15 residues in the CDR3. The germline V gene has CDR1 SGDLS and CDR2 YYNGEE. V was trimmed by 0 bases and J by 0 bases, leaving 6 bases between them. CDR3 loop: CASSVVDATNEKLFF. The CDR3 DNA reads TGTGCCAGCAGCGTAGTAGATGCAACTAATGAAAAACTGTTTTTT. Based on the CDR3 plus reference TRBV9 and TRBJ1-4, the full variable domain is DSGVTQTPKHLITATGQRVTLRCSPRSGDLSVYWYQQSLDQGLQFLIQYYNGEERAKGNILERFSAQQFPDLHSELNLSSLELGDSALYFCASSVVDATNEKLFFGSGTQLSVL.

V gene TRBV2 combines with J gene TRBJ1-5, with 8 bases fitting TRBD1. V gave up 5 bases and J gave up 1 base; unmatched junction bases: 7. CDR3 length equals 16 residues. Germline V gives CDR1 SNHLY, CDR2 FYNNEI. The DNA of the CDR3 is TGTGCCAGCAGTATATCAGGGGGCGCGAGCAATCAGCCCCAGCATTTT. The encoded protein is CASSISGGASNQPQHF.

The chain employs TRBV5-6 and TRBJ1-5; D is perhaps TRBD1 (5 bases). Germline lookup yields CDR1 SGHDT and CDR2 YYEEEE. The CDR3 sequence is 13 residues long. Deletions cut 1 base from V and 4 bases from J, with 6 bases between. CDR3 bases: TGTGCCAGCAGCTTGCGGGGGAATCAGCCCCAGCATTTT. Its protein is CASSLRGNQPQHF.

The gene calls are TRBV7-6 and TRBJ2-3; D possibly corresponds to TRBD1 (6 bases). V lost 5 bases and J 7 bases, leaving 22 bases between the germline ends. This CDR3 is 16 amino acids long. From germline, CDR1 is SGHVS and CDR2 FNYEAQ. The chain's CDR3 is CASSLQGGGKLNTQYF. The CDR3 bases are TGTGCCAGCAGCCTACAGGGTGGAGGCAAATTGAATACGCAGTATTTT.

J is TRBJ2-4 and V is TRBV27, with TRBD1 as a possible D gene (6 bases). V lost 3 bases, J lost 9 bases, and 15 bases lay in between. CDR1 and CDR2 (germline): MNHEY, SMNVEV (reference sequence). The CDR3 sequence is 14 residues long. This chain's CDR3 is CASSLNRVAAIQYF. The CDR3 coding sequence is TGTGCCAGCAGTTTGAACAGGGTGGCAGCCATTCAGTACTTC.

This chain links TRBV6-2 or TRBV6-3 with TRBJ2-1; 13 nucleotides match TRBD2. Germline CDR1 MNHEY, CDR2 SVGEGT. V trimming: 0 bases; J trimming: 0 bases; junction bases outside the gene matches: 8. The CDR3 runs 20 residues. CDR3 DNA: TGTGCCAGCAGTTACTCGGGGGGACTAGCGGGGACAATCTCCTACAATGAGCAGTTCTTC. Its translation is CASSYSGGLAGTISYNEQFF.

This clone was seen only a few times. Other DNA variants within this sample encode the same CDR3. The chain is built from TRBV6-5 and TRBJ1-2; 9 bases are a match to TRBD1. CDR1 MNHEY and CDR2 SVGAGI come from the germline V gene. The CDR3 covers 15 residues. Trimming cost V 0 bases and J 2 bases; bases outside gene matches: 1. In DNA form, the CDR3 reads TGTGCCAGCAGTTACTCGGGACAGGGAAACTATGGCTACACCTTC. This translates into CASSYSGQGNYGYTF.

This rearrangement joins TRBV7-9 to TRBJ2-1, with 13 bases matching TRBD2. The ends lost 5 bases at V and 9 bases at J; junction bases unmatched: 7. The CDR3 runs to 15 residues. The V gene's germline CDR1 is SEHNR and CDR2 FQNEAQ (reference sequence). The CDR3 is CASSRGTSGMAEQFF. DNA for the CDR3: TGTGCCAGCAGCCGAGGGACTAGCGGGATGGCTGAGCAGTTCTTC.

The chain couples TRBV6-5 to TRBJ2-1, with no clear D. Germline V gene sequence: CDR1 MNHEY, CDR2 SVGAGI. Trimming left V 2 bases short and J 0 bases short, with 5 bases between. The CDR3 consists of 14 residues. CDR3 nucleotide sequence: TGTGCCAGCAGTTACCGGAGCTCCTACAATGAGCAGTTCTTC. This encodes CASSYRSSYNEQFF.

V is TRBV7-9 and J is TRBJ1-1; a possible D gene is TRBD1 (5 bases). This CDR3 has 15 amino acids. V was pared by 5 bases and J by 5 bases, with 18 bases between. Per the germline V gene, CDR1 is SEHNR and CDR2 is FQNEAQ (reference sequence). CDR3 in DNA: TGTGCCAGCAGCCCACGGGGGAGGGTAGAGACTGAAGCTTTCTTT. Residues: CASSPRGRVETEAFF.

This chain connects TRBV6-5 to TRBJ2-7, with D perhaps TRBD1 (5 bases). The CDR3 is made up of 13 amino acids. The germline CDR1 and CDR2 sequences are MNHEY and SVGAGI. Trimming stripped 0 bases from V and 4 bases from J, with 7 bases between. DNA of the CDR3: TGTGCCAGCAGTTACTCGGGGCGGTACGAGCAGTACTTC. This sequence encodes CASSYSGRYEQYF.

The chain couples TRBV4-1 to TRBJ1-5; no clear D. V was clipped by 0 bases and J by 0 bases, with 9 bases between them. This CDR3 region has 16 residues. The germline gives CDR1 MGHRA, CDR2 YSYEKL. The CDR3 is CASSQDAGYSNQPQHF. The CDR3 coding sequence is TGCGCCAGCAGCCAAGATGCAGGTTATAGCAATCAGCCCCAGCATTTT.

Concerning this clone: The junction shows a germline mismatch at one end, possibly a read error. The V call is TRBV5-1, the J call TRBJ2-1; TRBD2 matches 10 bases. The CDR3 has 18 residues. Per the germline V gene, CDR1 is SGHRS and CDR2 is YFSETQ. This CDR3 is CARSPHPGASGGANEQFF. The CDR3 DNA follows: TGCGCCCGCAGCCCGCACCCGGGGGCCAGCGGGGGGGCTAATGAGCAGTTCTTC.

This clone is a singleton in its sample. The rearrangement uses TRBV18 and TRBJ2-7; D is uncertain. The CDR3 sequence is 13 residues long. In germline, CDR1 is KGHSH, CDR2 LQKENI. V was shortened by 3 bases and J by 0 bases, with 6 bases between the two germline ends. This CDR3 reads CASSPSLSYEQYF. The CDR3 nucleotides read TGTGCCAGCTCACCGTCCCTCTCCTACGAGCAGTACTTC.

The chain combines TRBV5-5 with TRBJ2-5; 10 nucleotides line up with TRBD2. This CDR3 has 17 residues. V shed 2 bases, J shed 1 base, and the junction held 8 bases outside the gene matches. Germline V CDR1 and CDR2: SGHKS, YYEKEE (reference sequence). The CDR3 region has the DNA TGTGCCAGCAGCTTTCCTAGCGGGGGTACTATCCAAGAGACCCAGTACTTC. It specifies CASSFPSGGTIQETQYF.

The chain couples TRBV4-2 to TRBJ2-7, with 11 bases lining up with TRBD1. Per the germline V gene, CDR1 is LGHNA and CDR2 is YNFKEQ. Trimming at V came to 3 bases and at J to 4 bases, leaving 8 bases not matched to a gene. The CDR3 totals 16 residues. The CDR3 loop reads CASSHPLGQGAYEQYF. CDR3 sequence (DNA): TGTGCCAGCAGCCACCCCCTCGGACAGGGGGCTTACGAGCAGTACTTC.

The V gene is TRBV6-5, the J gene TRBJ1-2, with D unresolved. From germline, CDR1 is MNHEY and CDR2 SVGAGI. Between the trimmed V and J ends, which lost 5 bases and 8 bases, there was a span of 18 bases. This CDR3 has 14 residues. As DNA, the CDR3 is TGTGCCAGCAGTAGGATGGGGTACGGGGAAGGCTACACCTTC. Translated, it gives CASSRMGYGEGYTF.

The rearrangement uses TRBV14 and TRBJ1-6; no clear D gene. The CDR3 covers 13 residues. Germline V CDR1 and CDR2: SGHDN, FVKESK. Trimming took off 0 bases at V and 7 bases at J, with 4 bases between the two ends. The chain's CDR3 is CASSQDPNSPLHF. The CDR3 DNA reads TGTGCCAGCAGCCAAGACCCGAATTCACCCCTCCACTTT. Filled out from reference TRBV14 and TRBJ1-6, the complete variable domain reads EAGVTQFPSHSVIEKGQTVTLRCDPISGHDNLYWYRRVMGKEIKFLLHFVKESKQDESGMPNNRFLAERTGGTYSTLKVQPAELEDSGVYFCASSQDPNSPLHFGNGTRLTVT.